This is a list of T cell receptor beta chains from one sample in a study of CD8+CD57+ T cells in acquired aplastic anemia. TCRdb fed the reads into MiXCR, producing one record per CDR3 protein. The sample holds 150,000 to 200,000 distinct CDR3 sequences, roughly 45% seen once. The specimen sequenced was sorted CD4+, CD8+, or CD8+CD57+ T cells (not recorded which) from PBMCs. Receptors originate from a human donor in good health. Each CDR3 is given with its conserved first and last residue. The D gene is left open where the match is weak. Clone size is given for some rows only: seen once, a few or many times, or a class if the clone is expanded.

J,size,D,V,length,DNA,CDR3
TRBJ2-3,.,TRBD2,TRBV5-6,17,TGTGCCAGCAGCTTGAGGGGGACTAGCGGTTCCACAGATACGCAGTATTTT,CASSLRGTSGSTDTQYF
TRBJ1-1,few,TRBD1,TRBV10-3,11,TGTGCAACTAAGACAGGGACTGAAGCTTTCTTT,CATKTGTEAFF
TRBJ1-3,.,.,TRBV10-3,12,TGTGCCATCGCCCAGGGCGGAAACACCATATATTTT,CAIAQGGNTIYF
TRBJ1-2,.,.,TRBV28,15,TGTGCCAGCAGTCCCCTTGGGACGTTGGGCTATGGCTACACCTTC,CASSPLGTLGYGYTF
TRBJ1-2,few,.,TRBV2,11,TGTGCCAGCAGAGAGAACTATGGCTACACCTTC,CASRENYGYTF
TRBJ2-3,.,.,TRBV7-8,16,TGTGCCAGCAGCCACGTAGGTTCAGCGATCACAGATACGCAGTATTTT,CASSHVGSAITDTQYF
TRBJ2-5,few,.,TRBV20-1,12,TGCAGTGCGCCCTGGAGGGAAGGGACCCAGTACTTC,CSAPWREGTQYF
TRBJ2-7,.,.,TRBV20-1,9,TGCCAAAATATCTACGAGCAGTACTTC,CQNIYEQYF
TRBJ1-2,.,.,TRBV5-1,12,TGCGCCAGCAGTCGCGAGGGAGGTGGCTACACCTTC,CASSREGGGYTF
TRBJ2-6,once,.,TRBV25-1,17,TGTGCCAGCAGTGATTCTTCAGGGACCTCTGGGGCCAACGTCCTGACTTTC,CASSDSSGTSGANVLTF
TRBJ2-5,.,TRBD2,TRBV7-2,19,TGTGCCAGCAGCTTAGCGCTAGCCAGCGGGGGGGCGGTGAGGGAGACCCAGTACTTC,CASSLALASGGAVRETQYF
TRBJ2-3,many,.,TRBV7-2,12,TGTGCCAGCAGCCGCGAGGACGATACGCAGTATTTT,CASSREDDTQYF
TRBJ2-1,.,TRBD2,TRBV6-4,13,TGTGCCAGCAGCGGGGACTACTCCGGAGAGCAGTTCTTC,CASSGDYSGEQFF
TRBJ1-3,.,.,TRBV12-5,19,TGTGCTAGTGGTTTGGTAAAGGGCCCGACAGGCGTCTCTGGAAACACCATATATTTT,CASGLVKGPTGVSGNTIYF
TRBJ1-1,.,.,TRBV29-1,11,TGCAGCTTGGTTAAGGACACTGAAGCTTTCTTT,CSLVKDTEAFF
TRBJ2-5,.,TRBD1,TRBV7-2,15,TGTGCCAGCAGCTTATTAGGGGGCTTCGGGGAGACCCAGTACTTC,CASSLLGGFGETQYF
TRBJ1-5,few,.,TRBV28,16,TGTGCCAGCACCCTGGCGCAGGGAGGCGGCAATCAGCCCCAGCATTTT,CASTLAQGGGNQPQHF
TRBJ1-5,many,.,TRBV12-5,13,TGTGCTAGTGCCGTACGGGGATCTCAGCCCCAGCATTTT,CASAVRGSQPQHF
TRBJ2-1,few,TRBD2,TRBV9,15,TGTGCCAGCAGCCCTGGGACTAGCGGGGGACATGAGCAGTTCTTC,CASSPGTSGGHEQFF
TRBJ2-7,.,TRBD2,TRBV7-2,14,TGTGCCAGCAGCAAGGGGGGACTAGAGTACGAGCAGTACTTC,CASSKGGLEYEQYF
TRBJ1-2,.,.,TRBV14,11,TGTGCCAGCAGCCAATTAAGCGGCTACACCTTC,CASSQLSGYTF
TRBJ1-3,few,.,TRBV5-1,14,TGCGCCAGCACTATGGGGGGTTCAGGAAACACCATATATTTT,CASTMGGSGNTIYF
TRBJ2-3,many,.,TRBV2,16,TGTGCCAACCCGGATGAAAGACCCCTGGTTCCAGATACGCAGTATTTT,CANPDERPLVPDTQYF
TRBJ2-3,.,.,TRBV6-2/TRBV6-3,14,TGTGCCAGCAGTGGGCCGGGACTGGCAGATACGCAGTATTTT,CASSGPGLADTQYF
TRBJ2-7,.,.,TRBV7-2,12,TGTGCTAGAGCCCACCTAGGGGACGAGCAGTACTTC,CARAHLGDEQYF
TRBJ2-3,medium-sized,.,TRBV20-1,13,TGCAGTGCTAGCCAGGGGAGTGGAGATACGCAGTATTTT,CSASQGSGDTQYF
TRBJ1-1,.,.,TRBV10-3,15,TGTGCCATCTCCCCCGGCGGGACCGCGAACACTGAAGCTTTCTTT,CAISPGGTANTEAFF
TRBJ1-6,.,.,TRBV7-2,13,TGTGCCAGCAGCTTAGCGCAGGAAGCCACCCTCCACTTT,CASSLAQEATLHF
TRBJ1-2,many,.,TRBV7-6,17,TGTGCCAGCAGCTTAGCCAGCCCCAGTAGATCGAACTATGGCTACACCTTC,CASSLASPSRSNYGYTF
TRBJ2-7,.,TRBD2,TRBV2,14,TGTGCCAGCAGTTACACTAGCGGTCCCTACGAGCAGTACTTC,CASSYTSGPYEQYF
TRBJ1-6,.,.,TRBV7-8,12,TGTACCAGCAGCCGACCGAATTCACCCTTCCACTTT,CTSSRPNSPFHF
TRBJ2-7,few,TRBD2,TRBV28,15,TGTGCCAGCAGGGCCGGGACTAGCGAGAACTACGAGCAGTACTTC,CASRAGTSENYEQYF
TRBJ2-1,.,.,TRBV7-6,11,TGTGCCATCAGCCCCGACAATGAGCAGTTCTTC,CAISPDNEQFF
TRBJ2-2,many,TRBD2,TRBV29-1,14,TGCAGCGTTCCCCGACTAGCGGGCACCGGGGAGCTGTTTTTT,CSVPRLAGTGELFF
TRBJ2-1,.,TRBD2,TRBV5-1,18,TGCGCCAGCAGCTTGGTTCCGCTAGCGGGATCCCGCGGCAATAAGCAGTTCTTC,CASSLVPLAGSRGNKQFF
TRBJ2-7,.,TRBD2,TRBV5-4,14,TGTGCCAGCAGCTTGGTAGCGGGGGGATACGAGCAGTACTTC,CASSLVAGGYEQYF
TRBJ2-5,many,.,TRBV15,13,TGTGCCACCAGCACCAGGGCGGGGGAGACCCAGTACTTC,CATSTRAGETQYF
TRBJ2-1,many,.,TRBV7-6,16,TGTGCCAGCAGCTTAGCCAACGGGGAGACTGGGAATGAGCAGTTCTTC,CASSLANGETGNEQFF
TRBJ2-5,many,.,TRBV30,12,TGTGCCTGGAGCAGACCGCAAGGGACCCAGTACTTC,CAWSRPQGTQYF
TRBJ2-1,.,TRBD2,TRBV12-3/TRBV12-4,15,TGTGCCAGCAGTTCACTAGCGGTGGAGCGGAATGAGCAGTTCTTC,CASSSLAVERNEQFF
TRBJ1-5,.,TRBD1,TRBV6-1,17,TGTGCCAGCAGCGAGGGACAGGTACACTTTAGCAGTCAGCCCCAGCATTTT,CASSEGQVHFSSQPQHF
TRBJ2-7,.,.,TRBV2,13,TGTGCCAGCAGTCAGACACAGAGAGGCGAGCAGTACTTC,CASSQTQRGEQYF
TRBJ2-7,many,.,TRBV29-1,12,TGCAGCGTTGACAGGGGTCTTGACGAGCAGTACTTC,CSVDRGLDEQYF
TRBJ1-6,.,.,TRBV29-1,13,TGCAGCGTACGGGGGGCGGAGGATTCACCCCTCCACTTT,CSVRGAEDSPLHF
TRBJ2-7,many,.,TRBV6-1,14,TGTGCCAGCAGTGAGGGGGAGAGCTCCTACGAGCAGTACTTC,CASSEGESSYEQYF
TRBJ1-2,many,TRBD1,TRBV14,16,TGTGCCAGCAGCCAAGGGGCAGGGGGAAGTTTCTATGGCTACACCTTC,CASSQGAGGSFYGYTF
TRBJ1-2,.,.,TRBV7-8,14,TGTGCCAGCAGCTTAAATGGGCGGAACTATGGCTACACCTTC,CASSLNGRNYGYTF
TRBJ2-1,.,.,TRBV7-8,13,TGTGCCAGCAGCTTAGCCGCGGGGCATGAGCAGTTCTTC,CASSLAAGHEQFF
TRBJ2-2,many,TRBD1,TRBV7-3,17,TGTGCCAGCAGCTTAAATACCGGACAGGGGGCGACCGGGGAGCTGTTTTTT,CASSLNTGQGATGELFF
TRBJ2-3,many,TRBD2,TRBV6-1,14,TGTGCCAGCAGTCGACGGACTAGCGCAGATACGCAGTATTTT,CASSRRTSADTQYF
TRBJ2-3,.,TRBD1,TRBV14,16,TGTGCCAGCAGCCACTATGGACAGGCTTTAACAGATACGCAGTATTTT,CASSHYGQALTDTQYF
TRBJ1-6,.,TRBD1,TRBV10-3,15,TGTGCCATCAGTGAGACGACAGGGGGCAATTCACCCCTCCACTTT,CAISETTGGNSPLHF
TRBJ1-2,.,TRBD1,TRBV7-2,12,TGTGCCAGCAGCTTGACAGGGAACGGCTACACCTTC,CASSLTGNGYTF
TRBJ2-7,few,.,TRBV7-6,14,TGTGCTAGCAGCCTCGGGGTAGGGCTGGACGAGCAGTACTTC,CASSLGVGLDEQYF
TRBJ1-3,.,TRBD1,TRBV15,14,TGCGCCTCCACCGACAGGGTTTCTGGAAACACCATATATTTT,CASTDRVSGNTIYF
TRBJ1-4,many,TRBD1,TRBV10-3,13,TGTGCCACGACGGGAGGGGGCGGAGAAAAACTGTTTTTT,CATTGGGGEKLFF
TRBJ2-5,many,.,TRBV29-1,13,TGCAGCGTTGAAGATCAGGGGGGAGAGACCCAGTACTTC,CSVEDQGGETQYF
TRBJ1-1,.,TRBD1,TRBV7-3,16,TGTGCCAGCAGCACACGAGCGGGACAGGCGAACACTGAAGCTTTCTTT,CASSTRAGQANTEAFF
TRBJ1-6,.,TRBD1,TRBV30,15,TGTGCCTGGAGTGGTAGGGACAGGGTGAATTCACCCCTCCACTTT,CAWSGRDRVNSPLHF
TRBJ2-7,many,.,TRBV10-3,14,TGTGCCATCAGTGGAGGTAGGGGGGAGGGCGAGCAGTACTTC,CAISGGRGEGEQYF